The 14 T cell receptor beta chains in this list originate from one sample, sequenced in a study of T cell responses to AZD1222 COVID-19 vaccine (dated by TCRdb to the early 2020s). Per the publication, the time point label means: about 28 days (+/-7) after the second vaccine dose. Library preparation used the immunoSEQ multiplex PCR assay. TCRdb's version of the immuneACCESS table is confined to in-frame rearrangements and falls short of the full clone set. An unresolved V gene accounts for under half of the shortfall where checked; the remainder is of unknown origin. This sample is represented by 180,000 or so clones; just over 90% of them were singletons. Over 1.5% of the sample rests with the top ten. This specimen consisted of peripheral blood, obtained 28 days after the second AZD1222 dose. The source is an adult who received the AZD1222 COVID-19 vaccine.

Notes on this clone: Other DNA sequences from this sample encode an identical CDR3 as well. CDR3 sequence (DNA): TGTGCCAGCAGCTACAGTACCAACACTGAAGCTTTCTTT. Protein: CASSYSTNTEAFF. This chain joins TRBV6-5 and TRBJ1-1; D unresolved. Germline CDR1 and CDR2: MNHEY and SVGAGI. Trimming removed 6 bases at V and 2 bases at J, with 10 bases between. The CDR3 is 13 amino acids.

The rearrangement uses TRBV2 and TRBJ1-1; no firm D call. Germline V CDR1 and CDR2: SNHLY, FYNNEI. This CDR3 comprises 14 residues. The V gene lost 1 base and the J gene lost 1 base, with 7 bases spanning the gap. The CDR3 here is CASSEGTANTEAFF. The CDR3 DNA reads as TGTGCCAGCAGTGAAGGGACGGCGAACACTGAAGCTTTCTTT.

This chain joins TRBV28 and TRBJ2-7; TRBD1 matches 8 bases. The V and J ends lost 6 bases and 0 bases, in that order; junction bases with no gene match: 7. Germline V CDR1 and CDR2: MDHEN, SYDVKM. CDR3 length: 15 amino acids. The DNA of the CDR3 is TGTGCCAGCAGCCAAGGGGGGACAGGCTCCTACGAGCAGTACTTC. Its translation: CASSQGGTGSYEQYF.

CDR3 in amino acids: CASSPLAGAHNEQFF. CDR3 DNA sequence: TGTGCCAGCAGCCCTCTAGCGGGAGCCCACAATGAGCAGTTCTTC. The rearrangement uses TRBV5-4 and TRBJ2-1, with TRBD2 identical over 10 bases. V lost 4 bases and J lost 5; bases outside the gene matches: 6. Germline V gene sequence: CDR1 SGHNT, CDR2 YYREEE (reference sequence). The CDR3 runs to 15 residues. The whole variable domain, remainder taken from reference TRBV5-4 and TRBJ2-1, is ETGVTQSPTHLIKTRGQQVTLRCSSQSGHNTVSWYQQALGQGPQFIFQYYREEENGRGNFPPRFSGLQFPNYSSELNVNALELDDSALYLCASSPLAGAHNEQFFGPGTRLTVL.

The chain recombines TRBV5-1 with TRBJ2-5; D tentatively fits TRBD1 or TRBD2 (5 bases each). This CDR3 spans 15 amino acids. Germline V lookup: CDR1 SGHRS, CDR2 YFSETQ. The germline V and J ends were trimmed by 0 bases and 5 bases, with 14 bases remaining between them. The CDR3 DNA follows: TGCGCCAGCAGCTTGGCCAGGGCTACGGGGGAGACCCAGTACTTC. Translated: CASSLARATGETQYF. The entire variable domain, with the rest obtained from reference TRBV5-1 and TRBJ2-5, is as follows: KAGVTQTPRYLIKTRGQQVTLSCSPISGHRSVSWYQQTPGQGLQFLFEYFSETQRNKGNFPGRFSGRQFSNSRSEMNVSTLELGDSALYLCASSLARATGETQYFGPGTRLLVL.

V and J are TRBV6-5 and TRBJ2-3, with unresolved D. The CDR3 totals 15 residues. Germline V lookup: CDR1 MNHEY, CDR2 SVGAGI. Trimming removed 6 bases from V and 2 bases from J, with 15 bases in between. DNA of the CDR3: TGTGCCAGCAGGAACCTGGGGATCATCACAGATACGCAGTATTTT. Its protein product is CASRNLGIITDTQYF.

J is TRBJ2-7 and V is TRBV11-2, with 8 bases fitting TRBD2. The V and J ends lost 1 base and 4 bases, in that order; junction bases with no gene match: 12. Germline values: CDR1 SGHAT, CDR2 FQNNGV. This CDR3 comprises 17 residues. CDR3 nucleotide sequence: TGTGCCAGCAGCTTAGGATTCGCGGGGGGCGTGGGTTACGAGCAGTACTTC. Translated, it gives CASSLGFAGGVGYEQYF.

This sequence joins TRBV20-1 and TRBJ2-6; D ambiguous. CDR1 and CDR2 from the germline V gene are DFQATT and SNEGSKA (reference sequence). V was trimmed by 3 bases and J by 1 base, leaving 10 bases between them. The CDR3 has 15 residues. CDR3 nucleotide sequence: TGCAGTGCTAGTAGGCAGACATCTGGGGCCAACGTCCTGACTTTC. Protein: CSASRQTSGANVLTF.

The chain employs TRBV11-2 and TRBJ2-3, with 12 nucleotides matching TRBD2. Trimming at V came to 4 bases and at J to 4 bases, leaving 6 bases not matched to a gene. The CDR3 is made up of 16 amino acids. Germline CDR1 is SGHAT and CDR2 is FQNNGV. CDR3 protein: CASSWRLAGGPDTQYF. In DNA, the CDR3 is TGTGCCAGCAGCTGGAGGCTAGCGGGGGGGCCAGATACGCAGTATTTT.

The genes are TRBV12-2 and TRBJ1-1. TRBV12-2 is tagged as a pseudogene. This CDR3 has 19 residues. The CDR3 sequence: CASRLLRWGGGPMNTEAFF. The CDR3 DNA sequence: TGTGCAAGTCGCTTACTTAGGTGGGGTGGGGGACCCATGAACACTGAAGCTTTCTTT.

The chain recombines TRBV6-6 with TRBJ2-6; the match to TRBD1 covers 7 bases. Germline CDR1 and CDR2: MNHNY and SVGAGI (reference sequence). This CDR3 region has 16 residues. V trimming: 2 bases; J trimming: 0 bases; junction bases outside the gene matches: 1. The chain's CDR3 is CASSYAGGSGANVLTF. The CDR3 region has the DNA TGTGCCAGCAGTTACGCAGGGGGCTCTGGGGCCAACGTCCTGACTTTC.

This chain links TRBV5-1 with TRBJ2-3, with D unclear. V dropped 0 bases and J dropped 2 bases, with 10 bases sitting between them. This CDR3 is built from 15 residues. Per the germline V gene, CDR1 is SGHRS and CDR2 is YFSETQ. CDR3 DNA sequence: TGCGCCAGCAGCTTGGTAGGAGAACTCACAGATACGCAGTATTTT. Translating it yields CASSLVGELTDTQYF.

The chain combines TRBV27 with TRBJ1-1, with D uncertain. The CDR3 loop spans 11 amino acids. Trimming took 6 bases from V and 6 from J, leaving 8 bases between them. Germline V lookup: CDR1 MNHEY, CDR2 SMNVEV (reference sequence). CDR3 sequence (DNA): TGTGCCAGCAGATACCGCGCTGAAGCTTTCTTT. Translation gives CASRYRAEAFF.

The chain has TRBV11-3 and TRBJ2-3, with D possibly TRBD1 on 5 matching bases. The V end lost 2 bases, the J end lost 1 base, and 13 bases lay between the germline ends. Germline V CDR1 and CDR2: SGHNT, YENEEA. The CDR3 runs to 16 residues. CDR3 loop: CASSLTQGGGTDTQYF. CDR3 coding DNA: TGTGCCAGCAGCTTAACTCAGGGCGGCGGCACAGATACGCAGTATTTT. The full variable domain, in which reference TRBV11-3 and TRBJ2-3 provide the parts outside the CDR3, is EAGVVQSPRYKIIEKKQPVAFWCNPISGHNTLYWYLQNLGQGPELLIRYENEEAVDDSQLPKDRFSAERLKGVDSTLKIQPAELGDSAVYLCASSLTQGGGTDTQYFGPGTRLTVL.